This TCR beta chain was sequenced in a study of identical twins. The CDR3 extends over 12 amino acids. V dropped 6 bases and J dropped 7 bases, with 14 bases sitting between them. Germline loops: CDR1 SGHRS, CDR2 YFSETQ. Each CDR3 protein gets one entry after TCRdb re-called the 5' RACE reads with MiXCR. The table shows 1.5 million to 2 million distinct CDR3 sequences, with roughly a third occurring only once. The sequenced sample was cord blood. The clonotype originates from a newborn girl in good health. V and J are TRBV5-1 and TRBJ2-7; possibly TRBD2 for D (5 bases). The CDR3 sequence: CASIFRGYEQYF. CDR3 in DNA: TGCGCCAGCATCTTCCGGGGTTATGAGCAGTACTTC. The variable domain in full, completed from reference TRBV5-1 and TRBJ2-7, reads KAGVTQTPRYLIKTRGQQVTLSCSPISGHRSVSWYQQTPGQGLQFLFEYFSETQRNKGNFPGRFSGRQFSNSRSEMNVSTLELGDSALYLCASIFRGYEQYFGPGTRLTVT.